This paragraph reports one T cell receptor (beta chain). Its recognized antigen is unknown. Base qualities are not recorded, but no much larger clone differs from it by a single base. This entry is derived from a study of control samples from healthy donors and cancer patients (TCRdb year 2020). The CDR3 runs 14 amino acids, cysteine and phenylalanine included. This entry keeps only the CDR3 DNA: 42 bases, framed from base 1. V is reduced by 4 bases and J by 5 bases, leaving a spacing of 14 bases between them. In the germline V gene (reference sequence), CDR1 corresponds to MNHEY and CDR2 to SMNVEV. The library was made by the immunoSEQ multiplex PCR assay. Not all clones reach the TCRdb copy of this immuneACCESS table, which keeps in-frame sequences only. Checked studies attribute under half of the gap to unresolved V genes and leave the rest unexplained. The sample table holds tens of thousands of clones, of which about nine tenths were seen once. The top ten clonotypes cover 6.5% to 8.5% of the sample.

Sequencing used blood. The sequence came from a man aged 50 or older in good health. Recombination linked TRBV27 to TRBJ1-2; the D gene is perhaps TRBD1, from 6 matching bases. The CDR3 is CASSSYGQLYGYTF. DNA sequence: TGTGCCAGCAGTTCTTACGGACAGCTGTATGGCTACACCTTC.